This T cell receptor (beta chain) was profiled in a study of blood T cells in healthy people across ages. Germline V gene sequence: CDR1 GTSNPN, CDR2 SVGIG (reference sequence). The CDR3 spans 13 residues. Deletions cut 5 bases from V and 6 bases from J, with 14 bases between. The sample holds many counts of this clonotype. Antigen: not known. Study-level results: Both higher diversity and more naive CD4+ cells marked long-lived donors when set against aged donors. Across the age range, TCR beta diversity per million T cells fell in a roughly linear way.

For the second PCR, which ran for about 6 to 12 cycles, a sample-barcoded 5' primer and a J-beta primer mix were used. Every cDNA was tagged by a template-switch adaptor with 12 random nucleotides. TCRdb itself ran the 5' RACE reads through MiXCR, one entry per CDR3 protein. There are approximately 700,000 distinct CDR3 sequences in the sample; roughly 32% occur only once, and approximately 15% lies in the top ten. The V call is TRBV30, the J call TRBJ1-5; possibly TRBD1 for D (6 bases). Sequencing used blood. The TCR originated in an elderly woman in good health. For the CDR3, the DNA is TGTGCCTGGTCAGCGGCAGGGGTTCAGCCCCAGCATTTT. This gives the protein CAWSAAGVQPQHF.